Listed below are T cell receptor beta chains from one sample, sequenced in a study of CD8 T cells in ankylosing spondylitis. TCRdb reprocessed the 5' RACE reads via MiXCR and lists one record per CDR3 protein. The profile shows about 270,000 distinct CDR3 sequences, roughly a third of them singletons. Specimen: blood, either unsorted or a sorted T cell fraction (not recorded which). Every receptor here comes from a male donor with ankylosing spondylitis or in good health (not recorded which). Each CDR3 is given with its conserved first and last residue. A D gene is named only where the DNA matches it firmly. Clone size is not always given. Where it is, it says once, few, many or a class for expanded clones.

j_call: TRBJ2-7
v_call: TRBV5-1
d_call: TRBD2
clone_size: -
cdr3_aa: CASSLVSAGVEQYF
cdr3_nt: TGCGCCAGCAGCTTGGTGTCGGCGGGGGTCGAGCAGTACTTC

j_call: TRBJ2-7
v_call: TRBV6-1
d_call: -
clone_size: many
cdr3_aa: CASTATGPLSYEQYF
cdr3_nt: TGTGCCAGCACTGCCACTGGACCGCTATCCTACGAGCAGTACTTC

j_call: TRBJ2-1
v_call: TRBV7-6
d_call: TRBD2
clone_size: few
cdr3_aa: CASSLVPSGGGQEQFF
cdr3_nt: TGTGCCAGCAGCTTAGTTCCCAGCGGGGGGGGCCAGGAGCAGTTCTTC

j_call: TRBJ2-1
v_call: TRBV20-1
d_call: -
clone_size: few
cdr3_aa: CSASSGLYNEQFF
cdr3_nt: TGCAGTGCCAGCTCAGGGTTGTACAATGAGCAGTTCTTC

j_call: TRBJ1-2
v_call: TRBV12-3/TRBV12-4
d_call: TRBD1
clone_size: few
cdr3_aa: CASSLRTGGDSGYTF
cdr3_nt: TGTGCCAGCAGTTTACGGACAGGGGGCGATTCGGGCTACACCTTC

j_call: TRBJ2-2
v_call: TRBV20-1
d_call: -
clone_size: -
cdr3_aa: CSARDSPPNTGELFF
cdr3_nt: TGCAGTGCTAGAGATTCACCGCCGAACACCGGGGAGCTGTTTTTT

j_call: TRBJ2-7
v_call: TRBV4-2
d_call: -
clone_size: -
cdr3_aa: CASSQDLQGPSEQYF
cdr3_nt: TGTGCCAGCAGCCAAGATTTACAGGGCCCGTCCGAGCAGTACTTC

j_call: TRBJ1-2
v_call: TRBV11-2
d_call: TRBD1
clone_size: few
cdr3_aa: CASSSRTGDGYTF
cdr3_nt: TGTGCCAGCAGCTCCCGGACAGGGGATGGCTACACCTTC

j_call: TRBJ2-1
v_call: TRBV11-2
d_call: -
clone_size: -
cdr3_aa: CASSLRRGPNEQFF
cdr3_nt: TGTGCCAGCAGCTTACGTCGCGGGCCCAATGAGCAGTTCTTC

j_call: TRBJ2-1
v_call: TRBV27
d_call: TRBD1
clone_size: -
cdr3_aa: CASWAGQGLFYNEQFF
cdr3_nt: TGTGCCAGCTGGGCGGGACAGGGACTTTTTTACAATGAGCAGTTCTTC

j_call: TRBJ2-2
v_call: TRBV20-1
d_call: -
clone_size: -
cdr3_aa: CSARVFGANTGELFF
cdr3_nt: TGCAGTGCTAGAGTGTTCGGGGCAAACACCGGGGAGCTGTTTTTT

j_call: TRBJ2-3
v_call: TRBV18
d_call: TRBD2
clone_size: -
cdr3_aa: CASSPTSGVTDTQYF
cdr3_nt: TGTGCCAGCTCACCTACTAGCGGGGTAACAGATACGCAGTATTTT

j_call: TRBJ1-2
v_call: TRBV20-1
d_call: TRBD1
clone_size: many
cdr3_aa: CSARNRGVYGYTF
cdr3_nt: TGCAGTGCTAGAAACAGGGGCGTCTATGGCTACACCTTC

j_call: TRBJ2-5
v_call: TRBV7-9
d_call: -
clone_size: many
cdr3_aa: CASSTRDGQRTQYF
cdr3_nt: TGTGCCAGCTCAACCCGGGACGGTCAACGGACCCAGTACTTC

j_call: TRBJ1-4
v_call: TRBV29-1
d_call: TRBD1
clone_size: few
cdr3_aa: CSVVKWAGGTNEKLFF
cdr3_nt: TGCAGCGTCGTGAAATGGGCAGGGGGGACTAATGAAAAACTGTTTTTT

j_call: TRBJ2-1
v_call: TRBV5-6
d_call: TRBD1
clone_size: -
cdr3_aa: CASSLWDRVRDEQFF
cdr3_nt: TGTGCCAGCAGCCTATGGGACAGGGTTAGGGATGAGCAGTTCTTC

j_call: TRBJ1-1
v_call: TRBV12-3/TRBV12-4
d_call: -
clone_size: few
cdr3_aa: CASSLQLNTEAFF
cdr3_nt: TGTGCCAGCAGTTTACAACTGAACACTGAAGCTTTCTTT

j_call: TRBJ2-5
v_call: TRBV20-1
d_call: -
clone_size: few
cdr3_aa: CSARPQGFETQYF
cdr3_nt: TGCAGTGCTAGACCCCAGGGCTTTGAGACCCAGTACTTC

j_call: TRBJ2-3
v_call: TRBV20-1
d_call: TRBD2
clone_size: -
cdr3_aa: CSADGLAGGSTDTQYF
cdr3_nt: TGCAGTGCAGACGGACTAGCGGGGGGAAGCACAGATACGCAGTATTTT

j_call: TRBJ2-5
v_call: TRBV12-3/TRBV12-4
d_call: -
clone_size: -
cdr3_aa: CASSWTKDQETQYF
cdr3_nt: TGTGCCAGCAGTTGGACAAAGGACCAAGAGACCCAGTACTTC

j_call: TRBJ2-3
v_call: TRBV5-6
d_call: TRBD2
clone_size: many
cdr3_aa: CAAGTSGVTDTQYF
cdr3_nt: TGTGCCGCGGGGACTAGCGGGGTCACAGATACGCAGTATTTT

j_call: TRBJ1-2
v_call: TRBV12-3/TRBV12-4
d_call: -
clone_size: -
cdr3_aa: CASSAGRINYGYTF
cdr3_nt: TGTGCCAGCAGCGCCGGGAGAATTAACTATGGCTACACCTTC

j_call: TRBJ2-3
v_call: TRBV12-3/TRBV12-4
d_call: TRBD1
clone_size: -
cdr3_aa: CASSPGQGKGTDTQYF
cdr3_nt: TGTGCCAGCAGTCCCGGACAGGGAAAGGGCACAGATACGCAGTATTTT

j_call: TRBJ1-4
v_call: TRBV4-1
d_call: TRBD1
clone_size: few
cdr3_aa: CASSRKQGNEKLFF
cdr3_nt: TGCGCCAGCAGCCGGAAACAGGGGAATGAAAAACTGTTTTTT

j_call: TRBJ2-3
v_call: TRBV12-3/TRBV12-4
d_call: TRBD1
clone_size: few
cdr3_aa: CASRSDRAYTDTQYF
cdr3_nt: TGTGCCAGCCGCTCGGACAGGGCGTACACAGATACGCAGTATTTT

j_call: TRBJ2-1
v_call: TRBV5-1
d_call: TRBD2
clone_size: -
cdr3_aa: CASSSYSGGFSYNEQFF
cdr3_nt: TGCGCCAGCAGCTCCTATAGCGGGGGGTTCTCTTACAATGAGCAGTTCTTC

j_call: TRBJ2-1
v_call: TRBV7-6
d_call: -
clone_size: -
cdr3_aa: CASSFQGIPYNEQFF
cdr3_nt: TGTGCCAGCAGCTTTCAAGGGATTCCCTACAATGAGCAGTTCTTC

j_call: TRBJ2-7
v_call: TRBV6-2/TRBV6-3
d_call: -
clone_size: -
cdr3_aa: CASSYRGIHEQYF
cdr3_nt: TGTGCCAGCAGTTATAGGGGGATCCACGAGCAGTACTTC

j_call: TRBJ1-1
v_call: TRBV12-3/TRBV12-4
d_call: -
clone_size: few
cdr3_aa: CASSGGNTEAFF
cdr3_nt: TGTGCCAGCAGCGGGGGGAACACTGAAGCTTTCTTT

j_call: TRBJ2-1
v_call: TRBV12-3/TRBV12-4
d_call: TRBD2
clone_size: few
cdr3_aa: CASSAGTSYNEQFF
cdr3_nt: TGTGCCAGCAGTGCCGGGACTAGCTACAATGAGCAGTTCTTC

j_call: TRBJ2-3
v_call: TRBV10-3
d_call: TRBD2
clone_size: -
cdr3_aa: CAIRKLAGDRGTDTQYF
cdr3_nt: TGTGCCATCAGGAAGCTGGCGGGGGATCGGGGCACAGATACGCAGTATTTT

j_call: TRBJ2-7
v_call: TRBV15
d_call: TRBD1
clone_size: -
cdr3_aa: CATSRGRGPNYEQYF
cdr3_nt: TGTGCCACCAGCAGAGGTAGGGGGCCCAACTACGAGCAGTACTTC

j_call: TRBJ2-1
v_call: TRBV18
d_call: -
clone_size: -
cdr3_aa: CASSPTREQFF
cdr3_nt: TGTGCCAGCTCCCCGACGCGAGAGCAGTTCTTC

j_call: TRBJ2-1
v_call: TRBV20-1
d_call: -
clone_size: many
cdr3_aa: CSAEQAYNEQFF
cdr3_nt: TGCAGTGCGGAACAGGCCTACAATGAGCAGTTCTTC

j_call: TRBJ1-1
v_call: TRBV6-1
d_call: -
clone_size: -
cdr3_aa: CASSVDVVTEAFF
cdr3_nt: TGTGCCAGCAGTGTGGATGTCGTCACTGAAGCTTTCTTT

j_call: TRBJ2-7
v_call: TRBV3-1
d_call: TRBD2
clone_size: -
cdr3_aa: CASSQTSGGLSSYEQYF
cdr3_nt: TGTGCCAGCAGCCAAACTAGCGGGGGGCTGAGCTCCTACGAGCAGTACTTC

j_call: TRBJ2-5
v_call: TRBV20-1
d_call: -
clone_size: few
cdr3_aa: CSASISLSQETQYF
cdr3_nt: TGCAGTGCTAGTATTAGTCTGTCGCAAGAGACCCAGTACTTC

j_call: TRBJ2-7
v_call: TRBV6-5
d_call: -
clone_size: many
cdr3_aa: CASSYSQGNYEQYF
cdr3_nt: TGTGCCAGCAGTTACTCTCAGGGTAACTACGAGCAGTACTTC

j_call: TRBJ1-4
v_call: TRBV6-1
d_call: -
clone_size: few
cdr3_aa: CASSRQAPNSNEKLFF
cdr3_nt: TGTGCCAGCAGCAGACAGGCCCCCAACTCCAATGAAAAACTGTTTTTT